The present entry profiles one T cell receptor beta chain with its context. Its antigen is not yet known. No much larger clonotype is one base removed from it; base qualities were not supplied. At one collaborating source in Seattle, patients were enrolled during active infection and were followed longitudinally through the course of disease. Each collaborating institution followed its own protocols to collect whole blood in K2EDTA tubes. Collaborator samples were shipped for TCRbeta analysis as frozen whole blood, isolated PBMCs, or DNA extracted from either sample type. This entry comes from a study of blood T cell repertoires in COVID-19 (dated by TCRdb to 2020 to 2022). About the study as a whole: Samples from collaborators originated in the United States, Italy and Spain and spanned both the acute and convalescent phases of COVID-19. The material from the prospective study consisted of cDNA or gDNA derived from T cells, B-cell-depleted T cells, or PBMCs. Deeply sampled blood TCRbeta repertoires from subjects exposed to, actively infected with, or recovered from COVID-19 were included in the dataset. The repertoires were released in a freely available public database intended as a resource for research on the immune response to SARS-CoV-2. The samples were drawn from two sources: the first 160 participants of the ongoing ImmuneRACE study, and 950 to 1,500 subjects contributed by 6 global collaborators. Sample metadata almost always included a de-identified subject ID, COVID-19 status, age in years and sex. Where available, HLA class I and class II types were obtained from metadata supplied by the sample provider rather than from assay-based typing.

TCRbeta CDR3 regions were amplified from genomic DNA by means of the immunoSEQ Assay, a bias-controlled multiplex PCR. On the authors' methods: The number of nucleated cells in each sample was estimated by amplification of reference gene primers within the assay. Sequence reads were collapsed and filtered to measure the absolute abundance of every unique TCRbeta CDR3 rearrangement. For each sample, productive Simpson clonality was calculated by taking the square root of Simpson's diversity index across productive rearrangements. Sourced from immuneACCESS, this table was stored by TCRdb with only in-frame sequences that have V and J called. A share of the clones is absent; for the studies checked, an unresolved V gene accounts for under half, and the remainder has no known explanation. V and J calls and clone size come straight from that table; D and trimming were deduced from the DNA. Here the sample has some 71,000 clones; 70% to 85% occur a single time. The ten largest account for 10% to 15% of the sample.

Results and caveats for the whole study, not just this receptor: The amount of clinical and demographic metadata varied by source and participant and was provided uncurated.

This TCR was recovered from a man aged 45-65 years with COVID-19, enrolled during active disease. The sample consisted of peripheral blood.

CDR3 loop: CASSNTGSTQYF. The bases read TGTGCCAGCAGTAACACAGGGAGCACGCAGTATTTT. The chain links TRBV2 with TRBJ2-3; 6 matching bases give a weak D call of TRBD1. The germline V gene gives CDR1 as SNHLY and CDR2 as FYNNEI. Spanning cysteine to phenylalanine, the CDR3 consists of 12 amino acids. Only CDR3 DNA remains: 36 bases, in frame from the first base. V loses 5 bases of germline sequence and J loses 9 bases, and the interval between the two ends is 12 bases.